The 10 T cell receptor beta chains below were found in one sample sequenced in a study of blood T cell repertoires in COVID-19. TCRdb's copy holds only in-frame clones and misses some; the assay was immunoSEQ multiplex PCR. The repertoire holds under 200,000 clones, with approximately 84% as singletons. What was sequenced was peripheral blood. These receptors came from a woman of 80 years or more with COVID-19, enrolled during active disease.

V gene TRBV5-1 combines with J gene TRBJ2-2; tentatively, D is TRBD2 (5 bases). The V end lost 2 bases, the J end lost 5 bases, and 16 bases lay between the germline ends. Germline CDR1 is SGHRS and CDR2 is YFSETQ. The CDR3 is made up of 16 amino acids. CDR3 protein: CASSFLGGLSTGELFF. CDR3 coding DNA: TGCGCCAGCAGCTTTCTTGGAGGTTTGAGTACCGGGGAGCTGTTTTTT.

CDR3: CAIVAGGVTQYF. In nucleotides, the CDR3 is TGTGCCATTGTAGCGGGAGGCGTTACGCAGTATTTT. The chain uses TRBV2 and TRBJ2-3, with 10 bases aligning to TRBD2. With 10 bases clipped from V and 8 bases from J, the junction kept 6 bases outside the gene matches. The CDR3 consists of 12 residues. Germline CDR1 reads SNHLY; CDR2 reads FYNNEI.

On this clone: Other DNA sequences in this sample translate to the same CDR3. V is TRBV18 and J is TRBJ2-5, with unresolved D. The germline V gene encodes CDR1 KGHSH and CDR2 LQKENI. This CDR3 is 13 amino acids long. Trimming shortened V by 2 bases and J by 2 bases, and 6 bases separated the two germline ends. CDR3 coding DNA: TGTGCCAGCTCACCAATCCAGCAAGAGACCCAGTACTTC. It yields the protein CASSPIQQETQYF.

The V gene is TRBV5-4, the J gene TRBJ2-1; D is unclear. CDR1 and CDR2 from the germline V gene are SGHNT and YYREEE (reference sequence). V gave up 2 bases and J gave up 0 bases, with 9 bases separating them. This CDR3 comprises 15 residues. The CDR3 nucleotides are TGTGCCAGCAGCTTCACCAGAAACTCCTACAATGAGCAGTTCTTC. Protein product: CASSFTRNSYNEQFF.

This clone was seen a single time. The chain couples TRBV27 to TRBJ1-5, with D hard to call. This CDR3 comprises 15 residues. The germline V and J ends were trimmed by 3 bases and 5 bases, with 14 bases remaining between them. Germline assignment: CDR1 MNHEY and CDR2 SMNVEV (reference sequence). CDR3 in DNA: TGTGCCAGCAGTTTCGGCCGCGGGATCGATCAGCCCCAGCATTTT. Translation gives CASSFGRGIDQPQHF.

This clone came up a few times. The V gene is TRBV5-1, the J gene TRBJ2-7; the D gene is possibly TRBD2 (6 bases). V was trimmed by 4 bases and J by 2 bases, leaving 7 bases between them. The CDR3 is 12 residues long. CDR1 and CDR2 from the germline V gene are SGHRS and YFSETQ. The CDR3 reads CASSPGAYEQYF. The CDR3 DNA follows: TGCGCCAGCAGCCCGGGAGCCTACGAGCAGTACTTC.

The chain joins TRBV19 to TRBJ2-7; 8 bases fit TRBD1. The CDR3 runs to 13 residues. V was pared by 5 bases and J by 3 bases, with 3 bases of the junction left unmatched. Germline lookup yields CDR1 LNHDA and CDR2 SQIVND (reference sequence). CDR3 loop: CASSLDRDYEQYF. CDR3 DNA sequence: TGTGCCAGTAGTCTGGACAGGGACTACGAGCAGTACTTC.

This chain links TRBV19 with TRBJ1-1; D possibly corresponds to TRBD1 (6 bases). The V end was cut by 4 bases, the J end by 3 bases, with 15 bases between. Germline CDR1 reads LNHDA; CDR2 reads SQIVND (reference sequence). This CDR3 comprises 15 residues. The DNA of the CDR3 is TGTGCCAGTAGTAATCATCGCAGGGGCGACACTGAAGCTTTCTTT. This translates into CASSNHRRGDTEAFF.

The chain links TRBV27 to TRBJ1-2; 8 bases are a match to TRBD1. Germline CDR1 and CDR2: MNHEY and SMNVEV (reference sequence). The CDR3 is 12 amino acids. V was pared by 5 bases and J by 10 bases, with 6 bases of the junction left unmatched. CDR3 amino acids: CASSHDRGVYTF. Written as DNA, the CDR3 is TGTGCCAGCAGTCACGACAGGGGTGTCTACACCTTC.

The J gene is TRBJ2-1, the V gene TRBV11-3, with D maybe TRBD2 (5 bases). V gave up 5 bases and J gave up 8 bases, with 10 bases separating them. Germline V gene sequence: CDR1 SGHNT, CDR2 YENEEA. This CDR3 has 12 residues. The CDR3 DNA sequence: TGTGCCAGCAGCCGCGGAGGAGATGAGCAGTTCTTC. Residues: CASSRGGDEQFF.